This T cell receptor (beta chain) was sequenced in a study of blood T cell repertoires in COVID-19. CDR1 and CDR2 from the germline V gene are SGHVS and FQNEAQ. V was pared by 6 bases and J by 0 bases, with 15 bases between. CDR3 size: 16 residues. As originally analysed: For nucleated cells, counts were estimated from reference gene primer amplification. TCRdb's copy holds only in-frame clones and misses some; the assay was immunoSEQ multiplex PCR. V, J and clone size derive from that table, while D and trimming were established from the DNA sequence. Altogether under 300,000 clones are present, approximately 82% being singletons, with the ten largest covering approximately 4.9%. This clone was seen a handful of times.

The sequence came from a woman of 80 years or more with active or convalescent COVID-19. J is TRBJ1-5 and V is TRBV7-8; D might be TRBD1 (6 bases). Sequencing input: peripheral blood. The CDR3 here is CASRDYRAYSNQPQHF. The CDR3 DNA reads TGTGCCAGCAGGGATTACAGGGCCTATAGCAATCAGCCCCAGCATTTT.